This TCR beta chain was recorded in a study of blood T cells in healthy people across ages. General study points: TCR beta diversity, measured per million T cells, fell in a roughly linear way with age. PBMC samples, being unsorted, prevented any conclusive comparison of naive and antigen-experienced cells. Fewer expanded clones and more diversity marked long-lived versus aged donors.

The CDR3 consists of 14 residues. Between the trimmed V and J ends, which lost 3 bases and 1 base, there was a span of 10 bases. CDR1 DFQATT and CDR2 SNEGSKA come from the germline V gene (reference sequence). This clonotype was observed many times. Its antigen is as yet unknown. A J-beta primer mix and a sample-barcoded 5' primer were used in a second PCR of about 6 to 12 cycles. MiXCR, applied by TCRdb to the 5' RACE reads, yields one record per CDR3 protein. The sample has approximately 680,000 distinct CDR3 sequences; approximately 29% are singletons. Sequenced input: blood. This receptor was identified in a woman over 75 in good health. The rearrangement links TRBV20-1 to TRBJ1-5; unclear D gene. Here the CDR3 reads CSASEWESNQPQHF. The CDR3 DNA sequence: TGCAGTGCTAGCGAGTGGGAGAGCAATCAGCCCCAGCATTTT.